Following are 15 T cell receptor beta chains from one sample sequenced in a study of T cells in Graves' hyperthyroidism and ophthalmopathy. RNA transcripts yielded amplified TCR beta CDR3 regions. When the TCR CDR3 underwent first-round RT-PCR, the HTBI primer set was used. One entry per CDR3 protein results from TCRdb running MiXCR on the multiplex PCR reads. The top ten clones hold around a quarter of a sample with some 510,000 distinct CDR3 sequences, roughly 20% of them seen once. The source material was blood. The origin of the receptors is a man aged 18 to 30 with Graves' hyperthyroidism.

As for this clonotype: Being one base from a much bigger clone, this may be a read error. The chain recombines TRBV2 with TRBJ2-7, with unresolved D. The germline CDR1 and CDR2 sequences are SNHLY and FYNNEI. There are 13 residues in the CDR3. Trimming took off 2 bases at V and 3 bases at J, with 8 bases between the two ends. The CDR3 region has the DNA TGTGCCAGCAGTGAAAGGGCAGACTACGAGCAGTACTTC. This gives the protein CASSERADYEQYF.

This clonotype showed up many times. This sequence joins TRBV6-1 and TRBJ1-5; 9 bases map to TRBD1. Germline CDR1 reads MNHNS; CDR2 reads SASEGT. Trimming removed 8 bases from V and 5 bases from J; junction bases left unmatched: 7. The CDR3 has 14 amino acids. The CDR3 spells CASSEGQGYQPQHF. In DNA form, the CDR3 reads TGTGCCAGCTCTGAGGGACAGGGTTATCAGCCCCAGCATTTT.

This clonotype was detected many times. CDR3 bases: TGTGCCAGCAGCGTAGTCGGGGGGGGAAAAGAGACCCAGTACTTC. Translation: CASSVVGGGKETQYF. V gene TRBV9 combines with J gene TRBJ2-5, with 8 positions matching TRBD2. This CDR3 has 15 residues. Germline CDR1 and CDR2: SGDLS and YYNGEE. Losses at the gene ends were 0 bases for V and 3 bases for J; bases not matched to a gene: 4.

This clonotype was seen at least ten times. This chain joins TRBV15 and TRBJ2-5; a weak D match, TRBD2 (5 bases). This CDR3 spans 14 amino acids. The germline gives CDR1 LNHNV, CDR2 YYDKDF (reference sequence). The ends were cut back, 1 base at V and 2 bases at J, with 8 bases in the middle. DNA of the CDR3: TGTGCCACCAGCAGAGTCGAGGGACAAGAGACCCAGTACTTC. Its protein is CATSRVEGQETQYF.

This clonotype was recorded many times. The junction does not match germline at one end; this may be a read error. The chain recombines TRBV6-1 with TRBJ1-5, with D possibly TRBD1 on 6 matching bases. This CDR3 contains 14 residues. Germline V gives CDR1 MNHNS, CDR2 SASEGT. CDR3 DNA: TGTGCCAGCAGCGAAGGGGGAGGGACTCAGCCCCAGCATTTT. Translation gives CASSEGGGTQPQHF.

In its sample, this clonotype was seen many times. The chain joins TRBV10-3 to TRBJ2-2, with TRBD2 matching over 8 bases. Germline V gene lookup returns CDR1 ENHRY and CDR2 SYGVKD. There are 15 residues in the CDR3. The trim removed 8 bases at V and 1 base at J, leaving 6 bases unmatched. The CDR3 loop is CAIGELAGNTGELFF. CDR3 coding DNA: TGTGCCATCGGCGAGCTAGCGGGGAACACCGGGGAGCTGTTTTTT.

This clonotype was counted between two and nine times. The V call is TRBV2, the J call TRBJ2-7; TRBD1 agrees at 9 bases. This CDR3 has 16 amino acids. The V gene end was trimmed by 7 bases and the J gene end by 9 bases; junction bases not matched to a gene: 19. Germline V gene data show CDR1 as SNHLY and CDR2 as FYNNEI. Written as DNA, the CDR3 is TGTGCCAGCACTTCCCAGGGGACAGGGTCATCCACGCTGCAGTACTTC. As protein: CASTSQGTGSSTLQYF.

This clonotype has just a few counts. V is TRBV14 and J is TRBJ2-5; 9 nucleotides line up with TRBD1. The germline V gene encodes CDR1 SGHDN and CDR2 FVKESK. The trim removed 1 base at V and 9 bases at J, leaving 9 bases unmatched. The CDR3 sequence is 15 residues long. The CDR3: CASSQGPGQGSAQYF. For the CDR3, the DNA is TGTGCCAGCAGCCAAGGACCCGGACAGGGGTCGGCCCAGTACTTC. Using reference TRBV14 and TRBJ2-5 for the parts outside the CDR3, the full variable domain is EAGVTQFPSHSVIEKGQTVTLRCDPISGHDNLYWYRRVMGKEIKFLLHFVKESKQDESGMPNNRFLAERTGGTYSTLKVQPAELEDSGVYFCASSQGPGQGSAQYFGPGTRLLVL.

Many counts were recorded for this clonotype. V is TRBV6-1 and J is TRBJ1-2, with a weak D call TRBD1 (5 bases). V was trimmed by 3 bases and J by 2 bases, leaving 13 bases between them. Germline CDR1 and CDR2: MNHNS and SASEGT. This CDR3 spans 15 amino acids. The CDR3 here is CASSDFTGSNYGYTF. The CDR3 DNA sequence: TGTGCCAGCAGTGACTTTACAGGTTCCAACTATGGCTACACCTTC.

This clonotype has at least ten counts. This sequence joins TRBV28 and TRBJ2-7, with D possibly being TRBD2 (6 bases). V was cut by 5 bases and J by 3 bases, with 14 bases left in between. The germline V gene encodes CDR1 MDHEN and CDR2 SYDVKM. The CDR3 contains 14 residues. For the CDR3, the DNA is TGTGCCAGCAGTCCCCAGGCGGGGTACTACGAGCAGTACTTC. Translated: CASSPQAGYYEQYF.

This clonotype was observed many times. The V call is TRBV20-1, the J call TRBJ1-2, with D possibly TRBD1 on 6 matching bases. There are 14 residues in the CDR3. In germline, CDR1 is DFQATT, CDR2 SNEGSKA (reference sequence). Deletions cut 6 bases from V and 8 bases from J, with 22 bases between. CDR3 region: CSASPGQSRGGYTF. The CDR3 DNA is TGCAGTGCCAGTCCCGGACAGTCAAGGGGCGGCTACACCTTC.

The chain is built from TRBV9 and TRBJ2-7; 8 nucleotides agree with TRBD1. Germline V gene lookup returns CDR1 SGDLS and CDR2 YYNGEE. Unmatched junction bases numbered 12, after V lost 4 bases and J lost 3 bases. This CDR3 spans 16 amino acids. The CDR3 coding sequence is TGTGCCAGCAGCCCCGTCTCGACAGGGGATGTCTACGAGCAGTACTTC. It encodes CASSPVSTGDVYEQYF.

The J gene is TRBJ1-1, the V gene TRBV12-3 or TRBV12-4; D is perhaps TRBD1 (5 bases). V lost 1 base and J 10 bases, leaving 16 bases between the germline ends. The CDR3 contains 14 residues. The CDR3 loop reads CASSLGGAGRRAFF. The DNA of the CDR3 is TGTGCCAGCAGTTTAGGGGGCGCCGGGCGTAGAGCTTTCTTT.

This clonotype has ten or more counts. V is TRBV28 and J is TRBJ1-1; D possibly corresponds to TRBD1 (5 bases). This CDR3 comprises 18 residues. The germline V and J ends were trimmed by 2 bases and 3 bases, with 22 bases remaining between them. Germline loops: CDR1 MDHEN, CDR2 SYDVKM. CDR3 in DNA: TGTGCCAGCAGTTTACGCGGGGCCGGGGCCCTCCGAGACACTGAAGCTTTCTTT. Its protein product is CASSLRGAGALRDTEAFF.

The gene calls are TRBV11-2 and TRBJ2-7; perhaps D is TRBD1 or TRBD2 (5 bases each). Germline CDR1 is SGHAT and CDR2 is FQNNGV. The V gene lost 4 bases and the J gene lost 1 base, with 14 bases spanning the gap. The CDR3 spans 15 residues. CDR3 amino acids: CASSSGTRASYEQYF. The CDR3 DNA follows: TGTGCCAGCAGCTCCGGGACGCGGGCTTCCTACGAGCAGTACTTC. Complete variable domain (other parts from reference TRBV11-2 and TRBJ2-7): EAGVAQSPRYKIIEKRQSVAFWCNPISGHATLYWYQQILGQGPKLLIQFQNNGVVDDSQLPKDRFSAERLKGVDSTLKIQPAKLEDSAVYLCASSSGTRASYEQYFGPGTRLTVT.